The present T cell receptor (beta chain) was sequenced within a study of T cell responses to AZD1222 COVID-19 vaccine. Only in-frame clones appear in the TCRdb table, and some are missing; sequencing was by immunoSEQ multiplex PCR. Among 140,000 to 150,000 clones, 88% were seen once, and the ten largest hold roughly 15%. The CDR3 totals 14 residues. Germline lookup yields CDR1 MNHEY and CDR2 SVGAGI. V was cut by 8 bases and J by 5 bases, with 15 bases left in between. Study observations and caveats: With two AZD1222 doses given, Spike-specific TCR breadth and depth both rose.

Notes on this clone: Its antigen is not identified.

V usage is TRBV6-5 and J usage is TRBJ2-2; possibly TRBD2 for D (5 bases). This TCR derives from an adult in good health. The sequencing used peripheral blood, collected on day 0 of AZD1222 vaccination. The DNA of the CDR3 is TGTGCCAGCCAACCGGGAACGCGGACCGGGGAGCTGTTTTTT. This encodes CASQPGTRTGELFF.